The 10 T cell receptor beta chains below all came from one sample that was sequenced in a study of T cells in Graves' hyperthyroidism and ophthalmopathy. The source material, RNA transcripts, was used to amplify TCR beta CDR3 regions. When the TCR CDR3 underwent first-round RT-PCR, the HTBI primer set was used. One entry per CDR3 protein results from TCRdb running MiXCR on the multiplex PCR reads. The sample has hundreds of thousands of distinct CDR3 sequences, 16% seen once. The sample was blood. Receptors were obtained from a woman aged 25-40 years with Graves' hyperthyroidism.

The chain links TRBV10-3 to TRBJ2-5; 10 bases fit TRBD1. The CDR3 sequence is 14 residues long. Per the germline V gene, CDR1 is ENHRY and CDR2 is SYGVKD. Trimming removed 6 bases from V and 3 bases from J; junction bases left unmatched: 4. The CDR3 loop reads CAISPGQGEETQYF. Written as DNA, the CDR3 is TGTGCCATCAGCCCTGGACAGGGGGAAGAGACCCAGTACTTC.

This clonotype came up many times. V gene TRBV28 combines with J gene TRBJ1-6; D ambiguous. Germline CDR1 MDHEN, CDR2 SYDVKM. The CDR3 loop spans 15 amino acids. V was cut by 6 bases and J by 0 bases, with 9 bases left in between. CDR3 DNA sequence: TGTGCCAGCAGCTCACTGAGCTCCTATAATTCACCCCTCCACTTT. It translates to CASSSLSSYNSPLHF. The whole variable domain, filled in from reference TRBV28 and TRBJ1-6, reads DVKVTQSSRYLVKRTGEKVFLECVQDMDHENMFWYRQDPGLGLRLIYFSYDVKMKEKGDIPEGYSVSREKKERFSLILESASTNQTSMYLCASSSLSSYNSPLHFGNGTRLTVT.

Many counts were recorded for this clonotype. The chain joins TRBV7-2 to TRBJ2-7; D is possibly TRBD2 (5 bases). The V end lost 2 bases, the J end lost 6 bases, and 17 bases lay between the germline ends. Looked up from germline, CDR1 is SGHTA and CDR2 is FQGNSA. The CDR3 totals 15 residues. The CDR3 DNA sequence: TGTGCCAGCAGCTTAATTGGGAGTCCTCCTAGCGAGCAGTACTTC. Translating gives CASSLIGSPPSEQYF.

The gene calls are TRBV27 and TRBJ1-5; D possibly corresponds to TRBD1 (5 bases). V gave up 5 bases and J gave up 5 bases, with 16 bases separating them. The CDR3 sequence is 15 residues long. Germline V gene data show CDR1 as MNHEY and CDR2 as SMNVEV (reference sequence). The CDR3 DNA is TGTGCCAGCAGTGCGGGCAGGGCGACTGATCAGCCCCAGCATTTT. Its protein product is CASSAGRATDQPQHF.

This clonotype was found many times. J is TRBJ2-7 and V is TRBV18; tentatively, D is TRBD1 (6 bases). V was trimmed by 8 bases and J by 7 bases, leaving 18 bases between them. The germline gives CDR1 KGHSH, CDR2 LQKENI. This CDR3 is 13 amino acids long. The CDR3 DNA sequence: TGTGCCAGCGCTACAGGGAACGGGGTGGAGCAGTACTTC. Its translation: CASATGNGVEQYF.

The rearrangement uses TRBV18 and TRBJ1-2, with a possible D match to TRBD1 (5 bases). The CDR3 covers 17 residues. Germline V lookup: CDR1 KGHSH, CDR2 LQKENI. Trimming took off 3 bases at V and 8 bases at J, with 25 bases between the two ends. The CDR3 loop reads CASSPSEGSPTQDGYTF. In DNA form, the CDR3 reads TGTGCCAGCTCACCGAGTGAGGGGAGCCCGACTCAGGACGGCTACACCTTC.

This clonotype was counted ten times or more. The CDR3 loop reads CSVAARTGTYEQYF. As DNA, the CDR3 is TGCAGCGTTGCAGCCCGGACAGGGACCTACGAGCAGTACTTC. The rearrangement links TRBV29-1 to TRBJ2-7; 8 nucleotides align to TRBD1. The CDR3 spans 14 residues. Looked up from germline, CDR1 is SQVTM and CDR2 is ANQGSEA. V was pared by 4 bases and J by 2 bases, with 7 bases of the junction left unmatched.

The sample holds many counts of this clonotype. For the CDR3, the DNA is TGCAGTGCTAGGGGGGGGGCGGGGGGACCTGTTTCCTACGAGCAGTACTTC. It codes for CSARGGAGGPVSYEQYF. V and J are TRBV20-1 and TRBJ2-7; 8 nucleotides line up with TRBD2. Germline V CDR1 and CDR2: DFQATT, SNEGSKA (reference sequence). V dropped 3 bases and J dropped 1; count of bases not matched to a gene: 14. The CDR3 runs 17 residues.

This clonotype turned up a few times. The chain recombines TRBV28 with TRBJ1-4; possibly TRBD1 for D (5 bases). V shed 6 bases and J shed 0 bases, with 11 bases lying between them. The CDR3 spans 15 residues. Germline values: CDR1 MDHEN, CDR2 SYDVKM. The CDR3 loop reads CASRMTVATNEKLFF. CDR3 DNA sequence: TGTGCCAGCAGGATGACAGTTGCAACTAATGAAAAACTGTTTTTT.

V usage is TRBV7-2 and J usage is TRBJ1-2, with TRBD1 matching over 7 bases. Trimming removed 2 bases from V and 9 bases from J; junction bases left unmatched: 9. The germline CDR1 and CDR2 sequences are SGHTA and FQGNSA. The CDR3 loop spans 14 amino acids. The CDR3 DNA reads TGTGCCAGCAGCTTACCAGGGGGGGTTTATAGCTACACCTTC. Encoded protein: CASSLPGGVYSYTF.